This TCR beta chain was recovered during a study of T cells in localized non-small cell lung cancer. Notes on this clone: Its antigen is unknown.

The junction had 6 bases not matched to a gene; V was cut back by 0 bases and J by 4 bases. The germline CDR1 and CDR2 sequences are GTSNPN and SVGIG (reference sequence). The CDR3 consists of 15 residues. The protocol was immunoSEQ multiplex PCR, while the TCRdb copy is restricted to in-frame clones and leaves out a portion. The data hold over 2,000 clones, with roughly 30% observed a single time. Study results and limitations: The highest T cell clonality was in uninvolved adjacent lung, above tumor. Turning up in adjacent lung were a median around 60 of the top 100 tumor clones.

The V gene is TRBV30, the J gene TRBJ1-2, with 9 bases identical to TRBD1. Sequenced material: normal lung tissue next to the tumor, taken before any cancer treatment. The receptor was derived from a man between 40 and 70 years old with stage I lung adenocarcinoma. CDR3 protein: CAWSVLGTGSYGYTF. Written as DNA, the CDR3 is TGTGCCTGGAGTGTATTAGGGACAGGGAGCTATGGCTACACCTTC.